The clone carrying this TCR beta chain was seen at least ten times. What it binds is not known. Trimming took off 1 base at V and 7 bases at J, with 13 bases between the two ends. Germline V lookup: CDR1 LGHDT, CDR2 YNNKEL (reference sequence). The CDR3 is 14 residues long. The source of the sample is a study of T cells after yellow fever vaccination. Study details: SMART-Seq v4 Ultra Low Input handled preparation of low-cell-number fractions. Notes on the study in general: Clones from primary vaccination mostly reappeared after the booster (approximately 96% CD4, approximately 88% CD8). Weaker, the secondary response had a peak occurring faster, on day 5 versus 15.

TCRdb re-called the 5' RACE reads with MiXCR, one entry per CDR3 protein. The sample lists 200,000 to 250,000 distinct CDR3 sequences, roughly 3% occurring once. The chain combines TRBV3-1 with TRBJ1-2; weak D call: TRBD1 (6 bases). The specimen was CD4+ T cells sorted from PBMCs, collected 10 days after the yellow fever booster vaccination. The receptor was isolated from a young man who received the YFV17D yellow fever vaccine. The CDR3 loop reads CASSQATGPRGYTF. In DNA, the CDR3 is TGTGCCAGCAGCCAAGCTACAGGGCCACGTGGCTACACCTTC. Complete variable domain (other parts from reference TRBV3-1 and TRBJ1-2): DTAVSQTPKYLVTQMGNDKSIKCEQNLGHDTMYWYKQDSKKFLKIMFSYNNKELIINETVPNRFSPKSPDKAHLNLHINSLELGDSAVYFCASSQATGPRGYTFGSGTRLTVV.